Following are 27 T cell receptor beta chains from one sample sequenced in a study of T cells in tuberculosis. Assay: immunoSEQ multiplex PCR; the TCRdb copy retains only in-frame clones and omits some. In the table there are about 33,000 clones, 85% to 95% of which are singletons. The sample taken for sequencing was PBMCs. Receptors were obtained from a donor between 10 and 35 years old with latent tuberculosis or without tuberculosis infection. Some clones in this sample may be carry-over from other donors' samples.

The chain employs TRBV5-1 and TRBJ1-1; 9 bases agree with TRBD1. J lost 3 bases, V lost 2 bases, and 8 bases had no gene match. This CDR3 has 16 amino acids. Germline CDR1 and CDR2: SGHRS and YFSETQ. The CDR3 DNA reads as TGCGCCAGCAGCTTCGGGACAGGGAGGGCGGACACTGAAGCTTTCTTT. Protein sequence: CASSFGTGRADTEAFF.

This clone was counted a single time. The chain joins TRBV28 to TRBJ1-4; D is possibly TRBD1 (6 bases). The germline V gene has CDR1 MDHEN and CDR2 SYDVKM. V was cut by 2 bases and J by 8 bases, with 18 bases left in between. This CDR3 is 16 amino acids long. The CDR3 DNA follows: TGTGCCAGCAGTTTAATTCAGGGGCGTAATAGGGAAAAACTGTTTTTT. It codes for CASSLIQGRNREKLFF.

Within the sample, this clone is medium-sized. The chain uses TRBV19 and TRBJ1-1, with D maybe TRBD1 (5 bases). This CDR3 is 12 amino acids long. The germline V gene encodes CDR1 LNHDA and CDR2 SQIVND (reference sequence). V lost 7 bases, J lost 6 bases, and 12 bases lay in between. CDR3 DNA: TGTGCCAGTAACCTCCCAGGGCCTGAAGCTTTCTTT. It translates to CASNLPGPEAFF.

V usage is TRBV28 and J usage is TRBJ1-2; no definite D call. CDR1 MDHEN and CDR2 SYDVKM come from the germline V gene. V lost 7 bases and J lost 8, with 17 bases in between. The CDR3 length is 13 residues. Here the CDR3 reads CASTSPSGGGYTF. The CDR3 DNA sequence: TGTGCCAGCACCTCGCCCTCTGGCGGAGGCTACACCTTC.

The genes are TRBV2 and TRBJ1-2, with no clear D. In germline, CDR1 is SNHLY, CDR2 FYNNEI. V was cut by 3 bases and J by 4 bases, with 9 bases left in between. This CDR3 comprises 13 residues. The CDR3 loop is CASSEALSYGYTF. The CDR3 coding sequence is TGTGCCAGCAGTGAGGCTCTCTCCTATGGCTACACCTTC.

The chain joins TRBV14 to TRBJ2-3; 8 bases fit TRBD1. This CDR3 contains 15 residues. Germline CDR1 is SGHDN and CDR2 is FVKESK. The V and J ends lost 1 base and 7 bases, in that order; junction bases with no gene match: 7. CDR3 sequence: CASSQVTGALYTQYF. The CDR3 nucleotides are TGTGCCAGCAGCCAAGTGACAGGGGCCTTGTATACGCAGTATTTT.

J is TRBJ1-4 and V is TRBV6-6; 7 nucleotides align to TRBD1. Germline CDR1 and CDR2: MNHNY and SVGAGI (reference sequence). The trim removed 6 bases at V and 8 bases at J, leaving 15 bases unmatched. This CDR3 is 16 amino acids long. CDR3 region: CASRGVSGTEKEKLFF. DNA of the CDR3: TGTGCCAGCAGGGGGGTCTCCGGGACAGAGAAGGAAAAACTGTTTTTT.

V usage is TRBV19 and J usage is TRBJ2-1; no clear D. V was shortened by 3 bases and J by 0 bases, with 9 bases between the two germline ends. The CDR3 has 15 amino acids. The germline CDR1 and CDR2 sequences are LNHDA and SQIVND (reference sequence). For the CDR3, the DNA is TGTGCCAGTAGTATCCTCGGTAACTCCTACAATGAGCAGTTCTTC. Its translation: CASSILGNSYNEQFF. Filled out from reference TRBV19 and TRBJ2-1, the complete variable domain reads DGGITQSPKYLFRKEGQNVTLSCEQNLNHDAMYWYRQDPGQGLRLIYYSQIVNDFQKGDIAEGYSVSREKKESFPLTVTSAQKNPTAFYLCASSILGNSYNEQFFGPGTRLTVL.

DNA for the CDR3: TGTGCCAGCAGCTTAGGACGACTAGCGTATCTCTACGAGCAGTACTTC. Its protein is CASSLGRLAYLYEQYF. V gene TRBV7-8 combines with J gene TRBJ2-7, with TRBD2 identical over 8 bases. The germline V gene has CDR1 SGHVS and CDR2 FQNEAQ. This CDR3 is built from 16 residues. The V segment lost 1 base and the J segment 3 bases; nucleotides outside the gene matches: 8. Complete variable domain (other parts from reference TRBV7-8 and TRBJ2-7): GAGVSQSPRYKVAKRGQDVALRCDPISGHVSLFWYQQALGQGPEFLTYFQNEAQLDKSGLPSDRFFAERPEGSVSTLKIQRTQQEDSAVYLCASSLGRLAYLYEQYFGPGTRLTVT.

V gene TRBV6-5 combines with J gene TRBJ1-1; 9 positions agree with TRBD1. The CDR3 has 15 amino acids. CDR1 is MNHEY and CDR2 is SVGAGI in the germline V gene. V shed 4 bases and J 2 bases; nucleotides not matched to a gene: 5. This CDR3 reads CASSLTGGQNTEAFF. The CDR3 coding sequence is TGTGCCAGCAGTTTGACAGGGGGGCAAAACACTGAAGCTTTCTTT.

This rearrangement joins TRBV9 to TRBJ2-3, with D possibly matching TRBD2 (6 bases). Germline lookup yields CDR1 SGDLS and CDR2 YYNGEE. V was cut by 6 bases and J by 4 bases, with 21 bases left in between. The CDR3 sequence is 16 residues long. The DNA for the CDR3 is TGTGCCAGCAACTTAGGAGGACGGGGGTCCTCAGATACGCAGTATTTT. Its protein product is CASNLGGRGSSDTQYF.

The chain has TRBV2 and TRBJ2-7; D possibly corresponds to TRBD1 (5 bases). The CDR3 contains 13 residues. Per the germline V gene, CDR1 is SNHLY and CDR2 is FYNNEI. V lost 3 bases, J lost 3 bases, and 9 bases lay in between. The CDR3 protein is CASSDQGYYEQYF. In nucleotides, the CDR3 is TGTGCCAGCAGTGACCAGGGTTACTACGAGCAGTACTTC. Full variable domain (remainder filled in from reference TRBV2 and TRBJ2-7): EPEVTQTPSHQVTQMGQEVILRCVPISNHLYFYWYRQILGQKVEFLVSFYNNEISEKSEIFDDQFSVERPDGSNFTLKIRSTKLEDSAMYFCASSDQGYYEQYFGPGTRLTVT.

The chain joins TRBV4-2 to TRBJ2-1, with 9 bases lining up with TRBD1. Trimming at V came to 4 bases and at J to 5 bases, leaving 9 bases not matched to a gene. Germline-derived CDR1 and CDR2 are LGHNA and YNFKEQ. The length of the CDR3 is 16 residues. The CDR3 region has the DNA TGTGCCAGCAGCCTGACCCCGGGACAGGGAAACAATGAGCAGTTCTTC. It yields the protein CASSLTPGQGNNEQFF.

The gene calls are TRBV5-4 and TRBJ2-3; 7 bases match TRBD1. Losses at the gene ends were 2 bases for V and 1 base for J; bases not matched to a gene: 10. The CDR3 has 17 residues. The germline V gene has CDR1 SGHNT and CDR2 YYREEE (reference sequence). CDR3 residues: CASSLLAPRGRTDTQYF. In DNA form, the CDR3 reads TGTGCCAGCAGCTTACTCGCGCCTAGGGGGCGCACAGATACGCAGTATTTT.

This rearrangement joins TRBV10-3 to TRBJ1-1, with D possibly being TRBD1 (5 bases). This CDR3 contains 15 residues. Germline V CDR1 and CDR2: ENHRY, SYGVKD. V dropped 0 bases and J dropped 1 base, with 9 bases sitting between them. The chain's CDR3 is CAISESGGKNTEAFF. In nucleotides, the CDR3 is TGTGCCATCAGTGAGTCGGGGGGGAAGAACACTGAAGCTTTCTTT.

This chain links TRBV6-6 with TRBJ2-2; unclear D gene. The CDR3 has 13 amino acids. The germline CDR1 and CDR2 sequences are MNHNY and SVGAGI (reference sequence). V gave up 1 base and J gave up 6 bases, with 6 bases separating them. CDR3 protein: CASSYFGAGELFF. DNA of the CDR3: TGTGCCAGCAGTTACTTCGGAGCCGGGGAGCTGTTTTTT.

Of note for this clone: The junction differs from germline at one of its ends, possibly a read error. The V call is TRBV2, the J call TRBJ1-1; no clear D gene. Germline V gene lookup returns CDR1 SNHLY and CDR2 FYNNEI. The CDR3 totals 13 residues. The CDR3 spells CASSEGFGSRAFF. The CDR3 bases are TGTGCCAGCAGCGAAGGTTTCGGGAGTAGGGCTTTCTTT.

This clone was observed a single time. This chain joins TRBV5-1 and TRBJ2-7; 7 nucleotides match TRBD2. V lost 1 base and J lost 6; bases outside the gene matches: 10. Looked up from germline, CDR1 is SGHRS and CDR2 is YFSETQ. CDR3 length: 15 amino acids. The CDR3: CASSLLPAGEFEQYF. CDR3 in DNA: TGCGCCAGCAGCTTGCTCCCCGCGGGAGAATTCGAGCAGTACTTC. Filled out from reference TRBV5-1 and TRBJ2-7, the complete variable domain reads KAGVTQTPRYLIKTRGQQVTLSCSPISGHRSVSWYQQTPGQGLQFLFEYFSETQRNKGNFPGRFSGRQFSNSRSEMNVSTLELGDSALYLCASSLLPAGEFEQYFGPGTRLTVT.

The chain employs TRBV6-1 and TRBJ1-4, with 8 bases aligning to TRBD1. There are 14 residues in the CDR3. The V and J ends lost 6 bases and 6 bases, in that order; junction bases with no gene match: 6. Germline V CDR1 and CDR2: MNHNS, SASEGT. The CDR3 nucleotides read TGTGCCAGCAGGGAGGACAGGGAATATGAAAAACTGTTTTTT. This encodes CASREDREYEKLFF.

The V gene is TRBV15, the J gene TRBJ1-1; 8 bases agree with TRBD1. The CDR3 is 14 amino acids. Germline CDR1 LNHNV, CDR2 YYDKDF (reference sequence). V lost 2 bases, J lost 6 bases, and 5 bases stayed unmatched. The CDR3 is CATSRPDRAAEAFF. CDR3 DNA: TGTGCCACCAGCAGACCGGACAGGGCTGCTGAAGCTTTCTTT.

V usage is TRBV5-4 and J usage is TRBJ2-3; D is uncertain. Germline V gene sequence: CDR1 SGHNT, CDR2 YYREEE (reference sequence). Trimming cost V 1 base and J 6 bases, with 9 bases left between them. There are 13 residues in the CDR3. Here the CDR3 DNA reads TGTGCCAGCAGCTTGACTCCTTGGGATACGCAGTATTTT. Translation gives CASSLTPWDTQYF.

The chain is built from TRBV27 and TRBJ2-7; D not resolved. Germline V gene lookup returns CDR1 MNHEY and CDR2 SMNVEV (reference sequence). Trimming took 0 bases from V and 3 from J, leaving 6 bases between them. This CDR3 contains 13 residues. This CDR3 reads CASSLSRYYEQYF. The CDR3 DNA follows: TGTGCCAGCAGTTTATCGCGGTACTACGAGCAGTACTTC.

Only one count was recorded for this clone. This chain uses TRBV5-1 with TRBJ1-1; D is undetermined. Germline V CDR1 and CDR2: SGHRS, YFSETQ. The CDR3 is 14 amino acids. The ends were cut back, 1 base at V and 2 bases at J, with 9 bases in the middle. CDR3 in DNA: TGCGCCAGCAGCTTGTCCGGGGTTAACACTGAAGCTTTCTTT. It is translated as CASSLSGVNTEAFF.

The J gene is TRBJ2-3, the V gene TRBV1; TRBD1, the D gene given by the table, was not confirmed from the DNA. TRBV1 is a documented pseudogene. This CDR3 region has 18 residues. The CDR3 spells CTSSQDGGFYAATDTQYF. CDR3 nucleotide sequence: TGCACCAGCAGCCAAGATGGGGGCTTCTACGCGGCTACAGATACGCAGTATTTT.

The chain recombines TRBV7-2 with TRBJ1-5; possible D gene TRBD1, 6 bases. The germline V and J ends were trimmed by 1 base and 0 bases, with 13 bases remaining between them. The CDR3 spans 17 residues. Germline CDR1 SGHTA, CDR2 FQGNSA. The CDR3 DNA sequence: TGTGCCAGCAGCTTAGGTAGCGGGACACTTAGCAATCAGCCCCAGCATTTT. Its protein product is CASSLGSGTLSNQPQHF.

The rearrangement uses TRBV19 and TRBJ2-1; TRBD1 matches at 9 bases. In germline, CDR1 is LNHDA, CDR2 SQIVND (reference sequence). The V gene end was trimmed by 4 bases and the J gene end by 9 bases; junction bases not matched to a gene: 7. This CDR3 region has 14 residues. CDR3 sequence reads: CASSNPGQGGEQFF. CDR3 coding DNA: TGTGCCAGTAGTAATCCGGGACAGGGAGGTGAGCAGTTCTTC.

The genes are TRBV6-6 and TRBJ2-2; 9 nucleotides agree with TRBD2. Germline values: CDR1 MNHNY, CDR2 SVGAGI (reference sequence). V lost 4 bases, J lost 4 bases, and 1 base stayed unmatched. CDR3 length: 14 residues. This CDR3 is CASSSRGGTGELFF. The CDR3 DNA is TGTGCCAGCAGTTCGCGGGGGGGCACCGGGGAGCTGTTTTTT.